This paragraph covers one T cell receptor (beta chain) sequence. No antigen is known for it. CDR1 is SSHAT, CDR2 FNYEAQ, per germline (reference sequence). Trimming shortened V by 3 bases and J by 14 bases, and 4 bases separated the two germline ends. This CDR3 contains 8 residues. Sequencing used immunoSEQ multiplex PCR; TCRdb keeps in-frame clones, though not all of them. Of around 20,000 clones listed, around 80% are singletons. CD4+ T cells from unexposed donors were obtained before the COVID-19 pandemic (2011-2018). CD4+ T cells were isolated from the cells after around 11 days of culture. Unexposed-donor CD4+ T cells were probed with SARS-CoV-2 S/N and four cold-coronavirus spikes, cells permitting. Fresh IL-2 medium replaced half the medium on days 3 and 7. This specimen belongs to a study of CD4 T cells in relation to SARS-CoV-2 and coronaviruses. Study summary: TCR beta CDR3s were sequenced after roughly 10-day antigen culture of PBMCs. No peptide or an HIV-1 Nef peptide pool served as negative control.

The chain employs TRBV7-7 and TRBJ1-1, with D unresolved. The TCR originated in a human donor in good health. The specimen sequenced was CD4+ T cells from PBMCs, cultured in vitro. Written as DNA, the CDR3 is TGTGCCAGCAGCTTTCCCTTCTTT. It codes for CASSFPFF.